The present T cell receptor beta chain was sequenced within a study of blood T cell repertoires in COVID-19 (dated by TCRdb to between 2020 and 2021). About the investigation overall: Samples from collaborators originated in the United States, Italy and Spain and spanned both the acute and convalescent phases of COVID-19. The prospective study material was composed of cDNA or gDNA derived from T cells, B-cell-depleted T cells, or PBMCs. The repertoires were released in a freely available public database intended as a resource for research on the immune response to SARS-CoV-2. Where HLA class I and class II types were available, the types were taken from metadata supplied by the sample provider, not from assay-based typing. The samples were drawn from the first 160 participants of the ongoing ImmuneRACE study and from some 1,300 subjects provided by 6 global collaborators. Nearly every sample came with metadata listing a de-identified subject ID, COVID-19 status, age in years and sex. The dataset comprised deeply sampled blood TCRbeta repertoires from subjects exposed to, actively infected with, or recovered from COVID-19.

Each collaborating institution followed its own protocols to collect whole blood in K2EDTA tubes. Collaborator samples were shipped for TCRbeta analysis as frozen whole blood, isolated PBMCs, or DNA extracted from either sample type. TCRbeta CDR3 regions were amplified from genomic DNA using the immunoSEQ Assay, a bias-controlled multiplex PCR. The authors' analysis ran thus. Within the assay, amplification of reference gene primers was used to estimate how many nucleated cells each sample contained. To quantify the absolute abundance of each unique TCRbeta CDR3 rearrangement, sequence reads were collapsed and filtered. Productive Simpson clonality was computed per sample as the square root of Simpson's diversity index over productive rearrangements. TCRdb took this table from immuneACCESS and kept in-frame rearrangements with V and J called. Such tables lack part of the clones; where checked against another copy, unresolved V genes explain under half of the gap, and the rest is unexplained. V, J and clone size were drawn from that table, and D and trimming were deduced from the DNA. For this sample the table gives under 300,000 clones, of which around 80% were detected only once. The ten largest clones take up roughly 4.2% of the sample.

About this clone itself: Which antigen it targets is not known. Base quality data are lacking; no much larger clone is found one base away. The sample holds other DNA sequences that translate to the same CDR3.

There are 13 amino acids in the CDR3, from cysteine to phenylalanine inclusive. CDR3 DNA only is kept here, 39 bases in frame from base 1. CDR1 MDHEN and CDR2 SYDVKM are derived from the germline V gene. The V end loses 5 bases and the J end loses 2 bases, and a stretch of 9 bases separates them. Overall study results and their limits: The quantity of clinical and demographic metadata differed by source and by participant and was supplied without curation.

This TCR was recovered from a woman aged 40 to 50 with active or convalescent COVID-19. Specimen: peripheral blood. Recombination joined TRBV28 with TRBJ1-2; the D gene is possibly TRBD1, with 5 bases matching. The CDR3 in this case is CASSPRANYGYTF. The DNA is as follows: TGTGCCAGCAGTCCCAGGGCCAACTATGGCTACACCTTC.